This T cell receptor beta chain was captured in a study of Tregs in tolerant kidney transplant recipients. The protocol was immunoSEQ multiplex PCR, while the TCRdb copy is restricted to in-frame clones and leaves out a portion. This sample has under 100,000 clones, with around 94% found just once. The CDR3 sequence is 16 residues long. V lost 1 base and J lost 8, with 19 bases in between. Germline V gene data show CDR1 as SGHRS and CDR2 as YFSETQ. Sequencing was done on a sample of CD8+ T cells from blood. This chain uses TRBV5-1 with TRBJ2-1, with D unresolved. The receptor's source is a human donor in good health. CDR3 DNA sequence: TGCGCCAGCAGCTTGAGGGCAGCTAAGGGCGTGGATGAGCAGTTCTTC. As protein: CASSLRAAKGVDEQFF.